This TCR beta chain was retrieved from a study of CDR3 diversity in severe acne. Trimming removed 6 bases from V and 6 bases from J; junction bases left unmatched: 6. Germline CDR1 and CDR2: WNHNN and SYGVQD (reference sequence). The length of the CDR3 is 16 residues. TCRdb re-derived calls from the PCR reads in MiXCR, one entry per CDR3 protein. The sample consists of over 100,000 distinct CDR3 sequences, about half of them appearing once. The chain has TRBV10-1 and TRBJ2-1; TRBD2 matches 15 bases. Sample: blood. This sequence originates from a male donor with acne. The chain's CDR3 is CASSAKGLAGGNEQFF. The CDR3 nucleotides are TGCGCCAGCAGCGCGAAGGGACTAGCGGGAGGCAATGAGCAGTTCTTC.